The 20 T cell receptor beta chains presented below share a single source sample, sequenced in a study of blood T cell repertoires in COVID-19. Repertoires were generated with immunoSEQ multiplex PCR, while TCRdb's copy carries only in-frame clones and drops some. This table has roughly 250,000 clones, around nine tenths appearing once. Sequences were obtained from PBMCs or T cells enriched from blood (not recorded which). The receptors stem from a woman aged 50 to 60 who had recovered from COVID-19.

The table lists this clone with a count of one. The rearrangement uses TRBV6-1 and TRBJ2-1; 8 bases are a match to TRBD2. There are 17 residues in the CDR3. Germline V lookup: CDR1 MNHNS, CDR2 SASEGT. With 2 bases clipped from V and 9 bases from J, the junction kept 15 bases outside the gene matches. The CDR3 DNA sequence: TGTGCCAGCAGTGAAAAAATCGGGACTAGAGGTAGGGGTGAGCAGTTCTTC. Residues: CASSEKIGTRGRGEQFF.

V is TRBV3-1 (or the pseudogene TRBV3-2) and J is TRBJ2-7; 11 positions match TRBD2. This CDR3 has 18 amino acids. The trim removed 3 bases at V and 2 bases at J, leaving 12 bases unmatched. Germline-derived CDR1 and CDR2 are LGHDT and YNNKEL (reference sequence). The CDR3 reads CASSQRLTSGSHPYEQYF. The CDR3 DNA follows: TGTGCCAGCAGCCAGAGGCTCACTAGCGGGAGTCACCCCTACGAGCAGTACTTC.

The V gene is TRBV25-1, the J gene TRBJ1-4; 7 bases fit TRBD1. The CDR3 length is 14 residues. Germline assignment: CDR1 MGHDK and CDR2 SYGVNS. Trimming at V came to 5 bases and at J to 8 bases, leaving 8 bases not matched to a gene. The CDR3 nucleotides read TGTGCCAGCAGTAGACAGGGCATCATGGAAAAACTGTTTTTT. This gives the protein CASSRQGIMEKLFF.

The chain links TRBV7-6 to TRBJ1-4; D remains unclear. The V gene lost 0 bases and the J gene lost 3 bases, with 17 bases spanning the gap. CDR1 is SGHVS, CDR2 FNYEAQ, per germline. CDR3 size: 18 residues. In DNA, the CDR3 is TGTGCCAGCAGCTTAGCGTATCGGAGCAGAAATGCTAATGAAAAACTGTTTTTT. Protein product: CASSLAYRSRNANEKLFF.

The chain uses TRBV27 and TRBJ1-6; 12 nucleotides agree with TRBD1. The CDR3 sequence is 15 residues long. V lost 6 bases to trimming and J lost 9 bases; unmatched junction nucleotides: 6. CDR1 and CDR2 from the germline V gene are MNHEY and SMNVEV (reference sequence). CDR3 region: CASRISGQGASPLHF. The CDR3 region has the DNA TGTGCCAGCAGAATCTCGGGACAGGGGGCTTCACCCCTCCACTTT.

The rearrangement links TRBV19 to TRBJ1-2; TRBD1 is a possible D gene (6 bases). Germline assignment: CDR1 LNHDA and CDR2 SQIVND (reference sequence). CDR3 length: 17 residues. V lost 7 bases, J lost 2 bases, and 23 bases lay in between. The CDR3 spells CASTTLWGPDRNYGYTF. CDR3 bases: TGTGCCAGTACCACTTTGTGGGGGCCCGACCGAAACTATGGCTACACCTTC. The whole variable domain, filled in from reference TRBV19 and TRBJ1-2, reads DGGITQSPKYLFRKEGQNVTLSCEQNLNHDAMYWYRQDPGQGLRLIYYSQIVNDFQKGDIAEGYSVSREKKESFPLTVTSAQKNPTAFYLCASTTLWGPDRNYGYTFGSGTRLTVV.

Only one count was recorded for this clone. The chain has TRBV7-6 and TRBJ1-4; D possibly corresponds to TRBD1 (5 bases). The CDR3 runs 15 residues. Trimming removed 6 bases at V and 8 bases at J, with 19 bases between. Germline V gene lookup returns CDR1 SGHVS and CDR2 FNYEAQ. DNA of the CDR3: TGTGCCAGCAGTCCCACGGGGGGAAGGGACGAAAAACTGTTTTTT. Translation gives CASSPTGGRDEKLFF.

The V gene is TRBV4-3, the J gene TRBJ2-5; D unclear. CDR3 size: 16 residues. Germline V CDR1 and CDR2: LGHNA, YSLEER. V was shortened by 4 bases and J by 3 bases, with 18 bases between the two germline ends. The CDR3 reads CASSPYLDPSEETQYF. The CDR3 DNA follows: TGCGCCAGCAGCCCCTACCTAGATCCCTCCGAAGAGACCCAGTACTTC.

The genes are TRBV30 and TRBJ1-2; D might be TRBD1 (6 bases). Germline CDR1 is GTSNPN and CDR2 is SVGIG (reference sequence). The CDR3 runs to 14 residues. Trimming shortened V by 0 bases and J by 4 bases, and 12 bases separated the two germline ends. In DNA form, the CDR3 reads TGTGCCTGGAGTGTACAGGGCGGGAGCTATGGCTACACCTTC. This gives the protein CAWSVQGGSYGYTF.

The J gene is TRBJ2-5, the V gene TRBV27; D unresolved. This CDR3 is 13 amino acids long. V was cut by 5 bases and J by 8 bases, with 15 bases left in between. Germline CDR1 is MNHEY and CDR2 is SMNVEV (reference sequence). In nucleotides, the CDR3 is TGTGCCAGCAGTCTCTCCGGGTTTGGAACCCAGTACTTC. Its protein product is CASSLSGFGTQYF.

The V call is TRBV7-9, the J call TRBJ2-1, with 8 bases lining up with TRBD2. The CDR3 loop spans 16 amino acids. Trimming took 7 bases from V and 7 from J; bases not matched to a gene: 15. Germline loops: CDR1 SEHNR, CDR2 FQNEAQ (reference sequence). The CDR3 DNA reads TGTGCCAGCACCCCTCGGGGGGGACTATCGGGAAATGAGCAGTTCTTC. It is translated as CASTPRGGLSGNEQFF.

The V and J genes are TRBV27 and TRBJ1-5; 7 bases are a match to TRBD1. The V gene's germline CDR1 is MNHEY and CDR2 SMNVEV (reference sequence). This CDR3 has 14 residues. Germline trimming cut 6 bases from V and 4 bases from J; bases unmatched to any gene: 6. CDR3 residues: CASSRGTANQPQHF. As DNA, the CDR3 is TGTGCCAGCAGCCGGGGGACAGCTAATCAGCCCCAGCATTTT.

V is TRBV6-2 or TRBV6-3 and J is TRBJ1-5, with a weak D call TRBD1 (5 bases). The germline V gene encodes CDR1 MNHEY and CDR2 SVGEGT. The germline V and J ends were trimmed by 5 bases and 2 bases, with 13 bases remaining between them. The CDR3 runs to 15 residues. The chain's CDR3 is CASSPGHLGNQPQHF. As DNA, the CDR3 is TGTGCCAGCAGTCCCGGACATCTTGGCAATCAGCCCCAGCATTTT.

The J gene is TRBJ2-3, the V gene TRBV4-1; TRBD2 matches at 9 bases. V was pared by 4 bases and J by 0 bases, with 5 bases of the junction left unmatched. The CDR3 runs 16 residues. Germline V gene data show CDR1 as MGHRA and CDR2 as YSYEKL. The chain's CDR3 is CASSPREGPSTDTQYF. The CDR3 DNA reads TGCGCCAGCAGCCCGCGGGAGGGACCTAGCACAGATACGCAGTATTTT.

This clone was seen a single time. The rearrangement uses TRBV7-9 and TRBJ2-1, with 9 bases aligning to TRBD2. V lost 6 bases to trimming and J lost 3 bases; unmatched junction nucleotides: 12. The CDR3 extends over 17 amino acids. CDR1 and CDR2 (germline): SEHNR, FQNEAQ (reference sequence). The CDR3 reads CASSPIGTSGYYNEQFF. In nucleotides, the CDR3 is TGTGCCAGCAGTCCCATCGGCACTAGCGGGTACTACAATGAGCAGTTCTTC.

This clone was detected a few times. V usage is TRBV7-8 and J usage is TRBJ2-7; maybe TRBD1 (5 bases). The germline CDR1 and CDR2 sequences are SGHVS and FQNEAQ. V lost 1 base to trimming and J lost 2 bases, with 12 bases between them. The CDR3 is made up of 15 amino acids. For the CDR3, the DNA is TGTGCCAGCAGCTTAGATCAGGGTAAACCCTACGAGCAGTACTTC. Residues: CASSLDQGKPYEQYF.

This chain links TRBV5-1 with TRBJ1-1; D perhaps matches TRBD1 (6 bases). The CDR3 totals 15 residues. The germline gives CDR1 SGHRS, CDR2 YFSETQ. V was pared by 0 bases and J by 0 bases, with 9 bases between. The CDR3 sequence is CASSLEQGLNTEAFF. DNA of the CDR3: TGCGCCAGCAGCTTGGAGCAGGGGCTGAACACTGAAGCTTTCTTT.

In its sample, this clone was seen a few times. The rearrangement links TRBV7-3 to TRBJ2-3; 7 bases are a match to TRBD1. This CDR3 has 13 amino acids. The ends lost 5 bases at V and 5 bases at J; junction bases unmatched: 4. Germline CDR1 is SGHTA and CDR2 is FQGTGA. This chain's CDR3 is CASSPQGRDTQYF. DNA for the CDR3: TGTGCCAGCAGCCCACAGGGGAGAGATACGCAGTATTTT.

CDR3 coding DNA: TGTGCCAGCAGCCTCGGACAGGGAAGCTATAATTCACCCCTCCACTTT. This sequence encodes CASSLGQGSYNSPLHF. This sequence joins TRBV3-1 (or the pseudogene TRBV3-2) and TRBJ1-6; TRBD1 matches at 8 bases. CDR3 length equals 16 residues. The V gene end was trimmed by 4 bases and the J gene end by 3 bases; junction bases not matched to a gene: 5. Germline lookup yields CDR1 LGHDT and CDR2 YNNKEL (reference sequence).

The V gene is TRBV28, the J gene TRBJ2-7, with TRBD1 matching 8 bases. Germline-derived CDR1 and CDR2 are MDHEN and SYDVKM. V dropped 8 bases and J dropped 3; count of bases not matched to a gene: 3. The CDR3 is 12 amino acids. This CDR3 is CASWGQDYEQYF. The CDR3 coding sequence is TGTGCCAGCTGGGGACAGGACTACGAGCAGTACTTC.